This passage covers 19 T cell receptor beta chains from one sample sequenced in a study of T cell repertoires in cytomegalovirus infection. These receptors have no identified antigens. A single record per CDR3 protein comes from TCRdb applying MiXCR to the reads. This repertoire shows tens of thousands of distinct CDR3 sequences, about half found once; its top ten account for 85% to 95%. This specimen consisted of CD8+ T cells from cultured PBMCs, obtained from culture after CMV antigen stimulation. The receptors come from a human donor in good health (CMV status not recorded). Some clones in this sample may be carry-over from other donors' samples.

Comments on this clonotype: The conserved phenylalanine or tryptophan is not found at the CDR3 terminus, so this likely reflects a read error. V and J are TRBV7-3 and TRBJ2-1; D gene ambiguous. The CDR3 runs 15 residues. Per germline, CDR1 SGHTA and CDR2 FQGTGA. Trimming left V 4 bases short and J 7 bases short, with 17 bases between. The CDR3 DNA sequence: TGTGCCAGCAGCTCCCCAGACGGCGTTGAGAATGAGCAGTTCTTA. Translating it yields CASSSPDGVENEQFL.

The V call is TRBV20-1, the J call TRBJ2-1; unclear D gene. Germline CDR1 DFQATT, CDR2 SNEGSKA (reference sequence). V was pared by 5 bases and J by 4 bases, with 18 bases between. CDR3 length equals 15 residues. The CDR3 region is CSAPLEGIPYNEQFF. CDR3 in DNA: TGCAGTGCTCCTCTCGAAGGTATACCTTACAATGAGCAGTTCTTC.

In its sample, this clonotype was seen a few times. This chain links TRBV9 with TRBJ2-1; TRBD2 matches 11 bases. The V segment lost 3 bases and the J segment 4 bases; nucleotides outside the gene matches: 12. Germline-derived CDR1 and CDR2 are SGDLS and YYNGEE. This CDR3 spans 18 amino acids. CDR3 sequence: CASSAPTSGETLYNEQFF. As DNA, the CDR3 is TGTGCCAGCAGCGCCCCGACTAGCGGGGAAACCTTATACAATGAGCAGTTCTTC. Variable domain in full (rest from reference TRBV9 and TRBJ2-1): DSGVTQTPKHLITATGQRVTLRCSPRSGDLSVYWYQQSLDQGLQFLIQYYNGEERAKGNILERFSAQQFPDLHSELNLSSLELGDSALYFCASSAPTSGETLYNEQFFGPGTRLTVL.

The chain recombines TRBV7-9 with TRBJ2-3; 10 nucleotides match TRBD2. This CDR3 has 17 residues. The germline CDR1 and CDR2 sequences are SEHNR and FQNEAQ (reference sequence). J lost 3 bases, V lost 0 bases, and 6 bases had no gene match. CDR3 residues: CASSLAFGLAVTDTQYF. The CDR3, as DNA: TGTGCCAGCAGCTTAGCATTCGGACTAGCGGTGACAGATACGCAGTATTTT.

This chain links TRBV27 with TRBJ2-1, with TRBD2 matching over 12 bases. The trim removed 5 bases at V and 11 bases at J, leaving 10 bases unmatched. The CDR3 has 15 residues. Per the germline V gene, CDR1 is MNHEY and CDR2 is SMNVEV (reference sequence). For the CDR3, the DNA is TGTGCCAGCAGTACGCGACTAGCGGGAGAGTACCAGCAGTTCTTC. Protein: CASSTRLAGEYQQFF.

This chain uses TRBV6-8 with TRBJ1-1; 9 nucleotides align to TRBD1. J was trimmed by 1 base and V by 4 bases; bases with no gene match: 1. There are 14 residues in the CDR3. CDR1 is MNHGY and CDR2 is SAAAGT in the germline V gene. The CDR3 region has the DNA TGTGCCAGCAGTTGGGACAGGGAGAACACTGAAGCTTTCTTT. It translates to CASSWDRENTEAFF.

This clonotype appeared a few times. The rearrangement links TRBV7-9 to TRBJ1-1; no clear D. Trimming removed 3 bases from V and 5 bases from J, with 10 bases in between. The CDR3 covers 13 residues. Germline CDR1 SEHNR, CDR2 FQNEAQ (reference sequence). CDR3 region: CASSFEGRTEAFF. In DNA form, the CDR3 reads TGTGCCAGCAGCTTCGAGGGTAGGACTGAAGCTTTCTTT.

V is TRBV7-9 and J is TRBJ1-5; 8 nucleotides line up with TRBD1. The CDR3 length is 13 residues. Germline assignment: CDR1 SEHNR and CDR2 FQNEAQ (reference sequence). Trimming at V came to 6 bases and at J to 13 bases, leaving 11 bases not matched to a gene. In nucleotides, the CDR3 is TGTGCCAGCAGGGGGGACAGGCACCAGGCTCAGCATTTT. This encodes CASRGDRHQAQHF.

The CDR3 DNA reads TGTGCCAGCAGTTCAACTACAGGGAACGGCTACACCTTC. It specifies CASSSTTGNGYTF. The chain is built from TRBV7-9 and TRBJ1-2, with D possibly being TRBD1 (6 bases). V lost 6 bases to trimming and J lost 8 bases, with 16 bases between them. The CDR3 covers 13 residues. Per germline, CDR1 SEHNR and CDR2 FQNEAQ (reference sequence).

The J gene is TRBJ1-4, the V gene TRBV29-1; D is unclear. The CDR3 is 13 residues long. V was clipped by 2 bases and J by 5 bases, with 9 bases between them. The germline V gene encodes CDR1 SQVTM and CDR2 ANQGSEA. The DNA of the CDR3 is TGCAGCGTTGAATCCCCAGTGAATGAAAAACTGTTTTTT. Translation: CSVESPVNEKLFF.

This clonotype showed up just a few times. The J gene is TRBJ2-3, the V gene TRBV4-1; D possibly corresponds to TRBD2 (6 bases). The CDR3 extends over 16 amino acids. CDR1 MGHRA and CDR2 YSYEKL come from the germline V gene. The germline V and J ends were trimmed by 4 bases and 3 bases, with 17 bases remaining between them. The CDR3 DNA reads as TGCGCCAGCAGCCGCCCCGGTCGGGGAGGAACAGATACGCAGTATTTT. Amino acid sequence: CASSRPGRGGTDTQYF.

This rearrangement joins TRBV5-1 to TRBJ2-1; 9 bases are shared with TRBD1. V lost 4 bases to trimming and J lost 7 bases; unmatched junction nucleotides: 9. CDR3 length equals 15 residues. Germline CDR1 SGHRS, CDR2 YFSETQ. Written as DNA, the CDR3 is TGCGCCAGCAGCCCGGGACAGGGTTTGTTAAATGAGCAGTTCTTC. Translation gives CASSPGQGLLNEQFF.

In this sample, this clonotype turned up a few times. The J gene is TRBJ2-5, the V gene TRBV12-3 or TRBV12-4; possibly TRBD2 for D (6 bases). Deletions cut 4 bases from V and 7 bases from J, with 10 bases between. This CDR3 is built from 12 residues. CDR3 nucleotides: TGTGCCAGCAGTTCCGGGAGCAGGACCCAGTACTTC. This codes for CASSSGSRTQYF.

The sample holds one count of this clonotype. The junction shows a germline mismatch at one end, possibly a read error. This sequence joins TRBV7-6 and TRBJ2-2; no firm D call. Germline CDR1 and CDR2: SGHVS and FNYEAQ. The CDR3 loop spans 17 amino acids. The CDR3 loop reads CASSFLLGITGPGELFF. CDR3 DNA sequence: TGTGCCAGCAGCTTTTTATTGGGGATAACTGGTCCCGGTGAGCTGTTTTTT.

CDR3 in amino acids: CASRQGYTEAFF. The CDR3 DNA is TGTGCCAGCCGTCAGGGGTACACTGAAGCTTTCTTT. The V call is TRBV5-6, the J call TRBJ1-1; TRBD1 might be the D (6 bases). CDR3 length equals 12 residues. Germline CDR1 SGHDT, CDR2 YYEEEE. V lost 7 bases, J lost 3 bases, and 10 bases lay in between.

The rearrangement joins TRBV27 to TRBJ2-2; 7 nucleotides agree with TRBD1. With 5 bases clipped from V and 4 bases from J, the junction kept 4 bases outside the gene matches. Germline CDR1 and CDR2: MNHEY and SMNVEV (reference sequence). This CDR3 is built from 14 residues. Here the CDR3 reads CASSNRGVTGELFF. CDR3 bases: TGTGCCAGCAGTAACAGGGGTGTCACCGGGGAGCTGTTTTTT.

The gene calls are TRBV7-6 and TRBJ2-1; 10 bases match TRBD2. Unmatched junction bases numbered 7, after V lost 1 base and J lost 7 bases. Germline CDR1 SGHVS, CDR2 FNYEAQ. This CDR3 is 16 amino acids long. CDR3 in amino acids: CASSLGWTSGRNEQFF. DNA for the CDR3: TGTGCCAGCAGCTTAGGGTGGACTAGCGGAAGGAATGAGCAGTTCTTC. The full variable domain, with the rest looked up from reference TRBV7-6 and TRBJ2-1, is GAGVSQSPRYKVTKRGQDVALRCDPISGHVSLYWYRQALGQGPEFLTYFNYEAQQDKSGLPNDRFSAERPEGSISTLTIQRTEQRDSAMYRCASSLGWTSGRNEQFFGPGTRLTVL.

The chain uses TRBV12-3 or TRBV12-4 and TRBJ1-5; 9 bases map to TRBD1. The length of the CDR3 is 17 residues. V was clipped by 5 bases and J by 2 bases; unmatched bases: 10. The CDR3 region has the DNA TGTGCCAGCAGTGAAGATACAGGGGGCTCGGGCAATCAGCCCCAGCATTTT. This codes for CASSEDTGGSGNQPQHF.

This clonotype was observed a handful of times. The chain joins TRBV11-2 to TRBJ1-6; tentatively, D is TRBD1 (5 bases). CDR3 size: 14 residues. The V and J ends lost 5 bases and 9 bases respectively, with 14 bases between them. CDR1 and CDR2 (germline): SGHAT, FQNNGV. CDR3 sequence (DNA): TGTGCCAGCAGCCTTTGGGGGGAGACTTCACCCCTCCACTTT. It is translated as CASSLWGETSPLHF.